These T cell receptor beta chains were read from a single sample in a study of control samples from healthy donors and cancer patients. Sequencing used immunoSEQ multiplex PCR; TCRdb keeps in-frame clones, though not all of them. The sample consists of over 100,000 clones, roughly 88% of them appearing once. Sequencing was carried out using blood. These receptors all stem from a man between 50 and 59 years old in good health. Both conserved end residues are part of each CDR3. A D gene is named only where the DNA matches it firmly. Expanded clones get a size class; other rows say once, few or many, or leave the size out.

clone_size: NA; d_call: NA; v_call: TRBV2; j_call: TRBJ2-7; cdr3_aa: CASQGGTYEQYF; cdr3_nt: TGTGCCAGCCAAGGCGGGACCTACGAGCAGTACTTC
clone_size: NA; d_call: NA; v_call: TRBV28; j_call: TRBJ1-2; cdr3_aa: CASSSSQSYGYTF; cdr3_nt: TGTGCCAGCAGTTCTTCCCAAAGCTATGGCTACACCTTC
clone_size: NA; d_call: NA; v_call: TRBV5-1; j_call: TRBJ2-5; cdr3_aa: CASSEQETQYF; cdr3_nt: TGCGCCAGCAGTGAGCAAGAGACCCAGTACTTC
clone_size: NA; d_call: NA; v_call: TRBV9; j_call: TRBJ1-6; cdr3_aa: CASSASGQLGSPLHF; cdr3_nt: TGTGCCAGCAGCGCGTCAGGACAGCTGGGTTCACCCCTCCACTTT
clone_size: once; d_call: TRBD2; v_call: TRBV5-5; j_call: TRBJ2-7; cdr3_aa: CASSLRGGSSYEQYF; cdr3_nt: TGTGCCAGCAGCCTCCGGGGGGGGAGCTCCTACGAGCAGTACTTC
clone_size: once; d_call: TRBD2; v_call: TRBV28; j_call: TRBJ2-7; cdr3_aa: CASSLPSGGIISYEQYF; cdr3_nt: TGTGCCAGCAGCCTCCCTAGCGGGGGGATTATCTCCTACGAGCAGTACTTC
clone_size: NA; d_call: NA; v_call: TRBV7-3; j_call: TRBJ2-3; cdr3_aa: CASSLRGDLTDTQYF; cdr3_nt: TGTGCCAGCAGCTTAAGAGGCGACCTCACAGATACGCAGTATTTT
clone_size: NA; d_call: TRBD2; v_call: TRBV30; j_call: TRBJ2-3; cdr3_aa: CAWSGEVAGLTDTQYF; cdr3_nt: TGTGCCTGGAGTGGCGAAGTAGCGGGATTGACAGATACGCAGTATTTT
clone_size: NA; d_call: NA; v_call: TRBV7-9; j_call: TRBJ1-2; cdr3_aa: CASSLAERGNYGYTF; cdr3_nt: TGTGCCAGCAGCTTAGCGGAAAGGGGTAACTATGGCTACACCTTC
clone_size: NA; d_call: NA; v_call: TRBV5-1; j_call: TRBJ2-7; cdr3_aa: CASNLLPGRYEQYF; cdr3_nt: TGCGCCAGCAACTTGCTTCCAGGGCGGTACGAGCAGTACTTC
clone_size: NA; d_call: TRBD1; v_call: TRBV29-1; j_call: TRBJ2-5; cdr3_aa: CSVGGQGEGETQYF; cdr3_nt: TGCAGCGTTGGAGGACAGGGAGAAGGAGAGACCCAGTACTTC
clone_size: NA; d_call: NA; v_call: TRBV6-1; j_call: TRBJ2-5; cdr3_aa: CASSEALRTDEQETQYF; cdr3_nt: TGTGCCAGCAGTGAAGCGCTTAGGACAGACGAACAAGAGACCCAGTACTTC
clone_size: NA; d_call: TRBD1; v_call: TRBV19; j_call: TRBJ2-7; cdr3_aa: CASSIGTGTYEQYF; cdr3_nt: TGTGCCAGTAGTATAGGGACAGGGACCTACGAGCAGTACTTC
clone_size: few; d_call: NA; v_call: TRBV5-6; j_call: TRBJ2-7; cdr3_aa: CASSFGTDYYEQYF; cdr3_nt: TGTGCCAGCAGCTTCGGGACCGACTACTACGAGCAGTACTTC
clone_size: NA; d_call: NA; v_call: TRBV10-2; j_call: TRBJ1-5; cdr3_aa: CASSRENRDQPQHF; cdr3_nt: TGCGCCAGCAGTCGCGAGAACAGGGACCAGCCCCAGCATTTT
clone_size: once; d_call: NA; v_call: TRBV5-3; j_call: TRBJ2-7; cdr3_aa: CARSWAPVYEQYF; cdr3_nt: TGTGCCAGAAGCTGGGCCCCAGTCTACGAGCAGTACTTC
clone_size: NA; d_call: TRBD2; v_call: TRBV28; j_call: TRBJ2-2; cdr3_aa: CASSSPEGAGGFGELFF; cdr3_nt: TGTGCCAGCAGTTCCCCTGAGGGAGCGGGGGGTTTCGGGGAGCTGTTTTTT
clone_size: NA; d_call: NA; v_call: TRBV9; j_call: TRBJ1-2; cdr3_aa: CASSASTRSPPGNGYTF; cdr3_nt: TGTGCCAGCAGCGCCTCTACAAGAAGTCCCCCGGGCAATGGCTACACCTTC
clone_size: NA; d_call: TRBD1; v_call: TRBV19; j_call: TRBJ2-3; cdr3_aa: CASSMTGGEVTQYF; cdr3_nt: TGTGCCAGTAGCATGACAGGGGGCGAAGTTACGCAGTATTTT
clone_size: NA; d_call: NA; v_call: TRBV19; j_call: TRBJ2-1; cdr3_aa: CASTIGRGAVGNEQFF; cdr3_nt: TGTGCCAGTACCATAGGCCGGGGGGCGGTAGGCAATGAGCAGTTCTTC
clone_size: NA; d_call: TRBD2; v_call: TRBV19; j_call: TRBJ2-5; cdr3_aa: CASSNRVIGSAGGQETQYF; cdr3_nt: TGTGCCAGTAGTAATAGGGTTATCGGTTCAGCGGGGGGGCAAGAGACCCAGTACTTC
clone_size: NA; d_call: TRBD2; v_call: TRBV4-2; j_call: TRBJ2-5; cdr3_aa: CASSQEGIGGASQETQYF; cdr3_nt: TGTGCCAGCAGCCAAGAGGGAATCGGGGGGGCTTCTCAAGAGACCCAGTACTTC